The source of this T cell receptor beta chain is a study of blood T cell repertoires in COVID-19. Study at large: Spain, Italy and the United States supplied samples that represented acute and convalescent COVID-19.

Clones were sequenced by immunoSEQ multiplex PCR, and TCRdb holds only the in-frame ones, with some missing. The sample has approximately 500,000 clones, approximately 88% seen once. Germline CDR1 reads MNHEY; CDR2 reads SVGAGI. The CDR3 has 14 amino acids. Trimming stripped 6 bases from V and 8 bases from J, with 19 bases between. Seattle participants joined during active infection and were tracked over time. The source of this sequence is a woman in her 50s with COVID-19, enrolled during active disease. The sample taken for sequencing was peripheral blood. This chain links TRBV6-5 with TRBJ1-2, with D tentatively TRBD1 (6 bases). CDR3 region: CASSAGSTGKGYTF. The DNA of the CDR3 is TGTGCCAGCAGCGCCGGTTCGACAGGCAAAGGCTACACCTTC.